The clone carrying this TCR beta chain has a single count. V lost 6 bases, J lost 7 bases, and 12 bases stayed unmatched. This CDR3 has 15 amino acids. Germline V lookup: CDR1 MNHNY, CDR2 SVGAGI (reference sequence). This record belongs to a study of blood T cell repertoires in COVID-19. The overall study: The United States, Italy and Spain provided the acute and convalescent COVID-19 samples.

Original processing methods: Counts of nucleated cells, estimated from reference gene primer amplification, were obtained. The repertoire was sequenced with immunoSEQ multiplex PCR; TCRdb's copy has only in-frame clones and lacks some. V and J calls and clone size follow that table, whereas D and trimming were derived from the DNA. The table shows approximately 77,000 clones, with 80% to 90% occurring only once. The TCR comes from a man between 45 and 60 years old with active COVID-19. The sequenced material came from peripheral blood. This rearrangement joins TRBV6-6 to TRBJ1-5, with 7 nucleotides matching TRBD1. The CDR3 loop is CASSLNRDRGQPQHF. The CDR3 DNA is TGTGCCAGCAGCCTAAACCGGGACAGAGGGCAGCCCCAGCATTTT.